This record covers a single T cell receptor (beta chain). The antigen is undetermined. The sample originates from a study of tumor-infiltrating lymphocytes in primary liver carcinoma. About the research overall: The patients presented with primary liver carcinoma, which was managed through surgical resection. Regardless of tissue type, samples showed similar yields of roughly 3.65 to 8 million productive TCRbeta reads.

Total RNA (approximately 0.5 ug) served as template for TCR beta cDNA synthesis primed by a constant-region primer. Library construction for TCR beta comprised three nested multiplex PCR rounds performed with slightly modified ARM-PCR. In the first two PCR rounds, TRBV1-TRBV30 forward primers were paired with a C-beta reverse primer, and each round lasted around 10 cycles. MiXCR was run by TCRdb on the multiplex PCR reads, yielding one entry per CDR3 protein. The data hold approximately 300,000 distinct CDR3 sequences, with 50% to 70% observed a single time. Blood RNA was derived from unsorted whole blood, and germline DNA was extracted too. Trimming left V 2 bases short and J 9 bases short, with 4 bases between. Looked up from germline, CDR1 is MDHEN and CDR2 is SYDVKM. This CDR3 has 11 residues. Study observations and caveats: Pairs comparing tumor with adjacent tissue or blood overlapped less than pairs drawn from tumor regions.

The sample comprised peripheral blood. The rearrangement uses TRBV28 and TRBJ2-2; no reliable D call. The TCR sequence derives from a middle-aged man with primary liver carcinoma and hepatitis B virus infection. CDR3 protein: CASSLRRELFF. DNA of the CDR3: TGTGCCAGCAGTTTACGCCGGGAGCTGTTTTTT.